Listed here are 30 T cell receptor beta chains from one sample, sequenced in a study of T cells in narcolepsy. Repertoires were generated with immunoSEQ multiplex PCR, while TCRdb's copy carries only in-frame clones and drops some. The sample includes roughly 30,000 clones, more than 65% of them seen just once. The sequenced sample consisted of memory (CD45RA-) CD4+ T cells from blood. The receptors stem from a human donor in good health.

DNA for the CDR3: TGTGCCAGCAGCTACCGACCGGTTCCGTCTTCGTATGAGCAGTTCTTC. It is translated as CASSYRPVPSSYEQFF. This chain joins TRBV11-2 and TRBJ2-1; D is undetermined. This CDR3 has 16 residues. Germline V gene sequence: CDR1 SGHAT, CDR2 FQNNGV. Trimming pared 4 bases from V and 8 bases from J, leaving 21 bases between.

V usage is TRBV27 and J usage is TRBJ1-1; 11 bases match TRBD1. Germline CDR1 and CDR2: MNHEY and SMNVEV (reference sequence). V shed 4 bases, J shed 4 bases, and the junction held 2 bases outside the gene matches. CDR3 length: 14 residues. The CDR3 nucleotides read TGTGCCAGCAGTTCCGGGACAGGGGGCACTGAAGCTTTCTTT. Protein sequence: CASSSGTGGTEAFF.

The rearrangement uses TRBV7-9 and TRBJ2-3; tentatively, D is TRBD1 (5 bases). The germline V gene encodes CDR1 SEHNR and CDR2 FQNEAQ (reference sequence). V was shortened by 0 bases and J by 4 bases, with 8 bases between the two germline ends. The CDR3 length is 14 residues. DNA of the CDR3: TGTGCCAGCAGCTTAGCGGTAGGGGCAGATACGCAGTATTTT. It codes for CASSLAVGADTQYF.

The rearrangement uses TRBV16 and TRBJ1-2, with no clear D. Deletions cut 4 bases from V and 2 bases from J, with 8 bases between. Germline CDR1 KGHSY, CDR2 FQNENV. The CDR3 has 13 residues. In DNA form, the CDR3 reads TGTGCCAGCAGCCCTAACACGAACTATGGCTACACCTTC. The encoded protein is CASSPNTNYGYTF. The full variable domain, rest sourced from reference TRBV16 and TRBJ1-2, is GEEVAQTPKHLVRGEGQKAKLYCAPIKGHSYVFWYQQVLKNEFKFLISFQNENVFDETGMPKERFSAKCLPNSPCSLEIQATKLEDSAVYFCASSPNTNYGYTFGSGTRLTVV.

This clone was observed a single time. CDR3 DNA: TGTGCCAGCAGCGCCCCCGGCCAAGCGGGAGGTGCGAATGAGCAGTTCTTC. This encodes CASSAPGQAGGANEQFF. The rearrangement links TRBV9 to TRBJ2-1; 9 bases are a match to TRBD2. This CDR3 contains 17 residues. CDR1 and CDR2 (germline): SGDLS, YYNGEE. V trimming: 3 bases; J trimming: 7 bases; junction bases outside the gene matches: 14.

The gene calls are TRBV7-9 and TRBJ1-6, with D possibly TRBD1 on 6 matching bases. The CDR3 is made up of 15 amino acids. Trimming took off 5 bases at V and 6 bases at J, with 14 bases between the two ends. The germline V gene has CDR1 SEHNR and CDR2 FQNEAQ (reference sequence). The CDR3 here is CASSSWDISNSPLHF. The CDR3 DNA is TGTGCCAGCAGCAGCTGGGACATCTCTAATTCACCCCTCCACTTT.

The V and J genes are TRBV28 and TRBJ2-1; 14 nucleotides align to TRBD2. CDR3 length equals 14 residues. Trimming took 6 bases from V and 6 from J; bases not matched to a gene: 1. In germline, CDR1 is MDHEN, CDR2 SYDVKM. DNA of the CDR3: TGTGCCAGCAGCGGGACTAGCGGGAGCAATGAGCAGTTCTTC. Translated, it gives CASSGTSGSNEQFF.

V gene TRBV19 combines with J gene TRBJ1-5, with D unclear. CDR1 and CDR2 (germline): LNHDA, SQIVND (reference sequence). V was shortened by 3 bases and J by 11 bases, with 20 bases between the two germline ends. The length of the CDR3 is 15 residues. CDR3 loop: CASSISRDMVSAQHF. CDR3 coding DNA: TGTGCCAGTAGTATTTCGAGGGATATGGTTTCGGCCCAGCATTTT.

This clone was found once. The CDR3 nucleotides are TGTGCCAGTAGTATGACTCGGGGCGGGGGGTTTCAAGAGACCCAGTACTTC. Translation: CASSMTRGGGFQETQYF. The genes are TRBV19 and TRBJ2-5; 8 bases fit TRBD2. V was pared by 3 bases and J by 2 bases, with 11 bases of the junction left unmatched. The length of the CDR3 is 17 residues. Germline CDR1 and CDR2: LNHDA and SQIVND (reference sequence).

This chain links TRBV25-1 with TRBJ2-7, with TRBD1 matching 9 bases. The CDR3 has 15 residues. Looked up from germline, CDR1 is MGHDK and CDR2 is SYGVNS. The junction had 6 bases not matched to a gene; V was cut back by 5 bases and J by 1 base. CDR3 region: CASSPGQGISYEQYF. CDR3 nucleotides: TGTGCCAGCAGTCCCGGACAGGGGATTTCCTACGAGCAGTACTTC.

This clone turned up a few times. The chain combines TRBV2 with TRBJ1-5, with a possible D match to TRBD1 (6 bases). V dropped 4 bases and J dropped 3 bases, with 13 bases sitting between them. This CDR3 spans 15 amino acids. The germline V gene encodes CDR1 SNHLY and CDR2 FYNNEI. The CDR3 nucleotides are TGTGCCAGCAGTGTAAGGACAGTTCACAATCAGCCCCAGCATTTT. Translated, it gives CASSVRTVHNQPQHF.

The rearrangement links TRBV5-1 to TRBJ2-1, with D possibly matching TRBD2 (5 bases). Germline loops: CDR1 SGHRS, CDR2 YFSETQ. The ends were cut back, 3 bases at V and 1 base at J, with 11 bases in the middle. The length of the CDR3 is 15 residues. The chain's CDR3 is CASSSPADSYNEQFF. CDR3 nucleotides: TGCGCCAGCAGCTCGCCAGCGGATTCCTACAATGAGCAGTTCTTC.

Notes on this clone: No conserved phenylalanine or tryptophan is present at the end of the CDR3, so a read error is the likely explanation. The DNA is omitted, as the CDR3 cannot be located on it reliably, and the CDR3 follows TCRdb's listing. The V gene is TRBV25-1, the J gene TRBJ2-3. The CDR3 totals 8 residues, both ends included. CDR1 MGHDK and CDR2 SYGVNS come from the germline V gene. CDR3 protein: CARTRPRY.

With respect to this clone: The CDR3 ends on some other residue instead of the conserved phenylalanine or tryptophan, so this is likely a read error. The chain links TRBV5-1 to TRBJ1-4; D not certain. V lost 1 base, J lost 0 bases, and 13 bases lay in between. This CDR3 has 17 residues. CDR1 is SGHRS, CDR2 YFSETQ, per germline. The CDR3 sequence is CASSLNSVQTTNEKLFC. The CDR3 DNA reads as TGCGCCAGCAGCTTGAATAGCGTCCAGACAACTAATGAAAAACTGTTTTGT.

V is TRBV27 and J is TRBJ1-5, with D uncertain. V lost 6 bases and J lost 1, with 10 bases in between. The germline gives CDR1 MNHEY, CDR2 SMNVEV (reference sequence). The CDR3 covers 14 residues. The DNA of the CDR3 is TGTGCCAGCAGATCGGCTGGGAGCAATCAGCCCCAGCATTTT. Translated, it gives CASRSAGSNQPQHF.

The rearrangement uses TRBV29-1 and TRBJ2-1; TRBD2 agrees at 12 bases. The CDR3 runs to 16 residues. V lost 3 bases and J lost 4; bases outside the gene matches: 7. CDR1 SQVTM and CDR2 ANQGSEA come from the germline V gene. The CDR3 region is CSVDKGLAGGYNEQFF. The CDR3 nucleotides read TGCAGCGTTGATAAAGGTCTAGCGGGAGGGTACAATGAGCAGTTCTTC.

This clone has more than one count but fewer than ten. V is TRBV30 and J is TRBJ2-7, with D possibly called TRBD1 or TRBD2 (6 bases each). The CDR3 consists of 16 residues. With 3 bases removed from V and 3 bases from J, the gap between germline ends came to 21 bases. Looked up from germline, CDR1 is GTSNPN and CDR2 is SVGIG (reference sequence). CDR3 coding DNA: TGTGCCTGGAGCGGTCCGAGGGGGGCGGGAAACTACGAGCAGTACTTC. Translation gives CAWSGPRGAGNYEQYF.

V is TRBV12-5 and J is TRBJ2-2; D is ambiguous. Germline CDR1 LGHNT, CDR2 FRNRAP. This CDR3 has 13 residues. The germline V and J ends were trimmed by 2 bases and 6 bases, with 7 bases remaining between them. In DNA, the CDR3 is TGTGCTAGTGGTTTGACGGTACCCGGGGAGCTGTTTTTT. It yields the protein CASGLTVPGELFF.

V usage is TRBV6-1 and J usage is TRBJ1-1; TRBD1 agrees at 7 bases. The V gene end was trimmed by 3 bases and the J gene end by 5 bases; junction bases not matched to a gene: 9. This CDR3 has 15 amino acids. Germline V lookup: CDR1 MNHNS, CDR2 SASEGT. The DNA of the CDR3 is TGTGCCAGCAGTGATTCCACGACAGGGAGAACTGAAGCTTTCTTT. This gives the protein CASSDSTTGRTEAFF.

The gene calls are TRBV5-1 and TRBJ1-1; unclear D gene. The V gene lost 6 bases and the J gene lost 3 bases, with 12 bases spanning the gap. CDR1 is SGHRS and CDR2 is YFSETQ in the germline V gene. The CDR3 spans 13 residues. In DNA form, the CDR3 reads TGCGCCAGCAAGAGGGCCTGGGACACTGAAGCTTTCTTT. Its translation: CASKRAWDTEAFF.

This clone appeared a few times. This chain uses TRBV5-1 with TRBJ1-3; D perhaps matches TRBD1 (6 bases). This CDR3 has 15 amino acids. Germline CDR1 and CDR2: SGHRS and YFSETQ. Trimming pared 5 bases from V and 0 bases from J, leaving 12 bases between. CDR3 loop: CASSPGQTSGNTIYF. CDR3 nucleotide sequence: TGCGCCAGCAGTCCCGGACAGACCTCTGGAAACACCATATATTTT.

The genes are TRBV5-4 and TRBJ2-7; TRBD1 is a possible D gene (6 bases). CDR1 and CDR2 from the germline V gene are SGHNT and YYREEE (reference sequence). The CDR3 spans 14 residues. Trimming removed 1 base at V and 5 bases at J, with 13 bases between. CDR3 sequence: CASSLRQGKDEQYF. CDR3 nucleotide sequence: TGTGCCAGCAGCTTGAGGCAGGGGAAGGACGAGCAGTACTTC. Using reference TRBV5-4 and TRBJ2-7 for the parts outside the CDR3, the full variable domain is ETGVTQSPTHLIKTRGQQVTLRCSSQSGHNTVSWYQQALGQGPQFIFQYYREEENGRGNFPPRFSGLQFPNYSSELNVNALELDDSALYLCASSLRQGKDEQYFGPGTRLTVT.

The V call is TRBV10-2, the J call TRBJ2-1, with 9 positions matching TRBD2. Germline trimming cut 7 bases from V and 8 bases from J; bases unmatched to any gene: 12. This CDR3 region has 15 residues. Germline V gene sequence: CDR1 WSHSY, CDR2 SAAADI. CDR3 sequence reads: CASNDPSGTFDEQFF. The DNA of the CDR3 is TGCGCCAGCAACGACCCTAGCGGGACGTTCGATGAGCAGTTCTTC.

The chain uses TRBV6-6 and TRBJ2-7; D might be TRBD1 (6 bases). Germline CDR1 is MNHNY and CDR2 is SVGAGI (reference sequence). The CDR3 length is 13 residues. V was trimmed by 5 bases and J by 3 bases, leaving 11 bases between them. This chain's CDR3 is CASSGQPYYEQYF. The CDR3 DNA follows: TGTGCCAGCAGTGGACAGCCCTACTACGAGCAGTACTTC.

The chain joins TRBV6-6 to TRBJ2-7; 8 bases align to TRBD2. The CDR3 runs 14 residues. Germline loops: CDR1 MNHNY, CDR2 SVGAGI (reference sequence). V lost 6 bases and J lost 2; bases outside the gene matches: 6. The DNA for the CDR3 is TGTGCCAGCAGGGTAGCGGGATCTACCTACGAGCAGTACTTC. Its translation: CASRVAGSTYEQYF.

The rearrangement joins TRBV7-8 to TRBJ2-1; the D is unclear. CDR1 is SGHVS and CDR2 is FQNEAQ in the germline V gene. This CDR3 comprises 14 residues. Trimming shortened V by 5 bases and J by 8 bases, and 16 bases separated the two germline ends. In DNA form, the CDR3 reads TGTGCCAGCAGCAGAGGAGTAGGTAACTATGAGCAGTTCTTC. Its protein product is CASSRGVGNYEQFF.

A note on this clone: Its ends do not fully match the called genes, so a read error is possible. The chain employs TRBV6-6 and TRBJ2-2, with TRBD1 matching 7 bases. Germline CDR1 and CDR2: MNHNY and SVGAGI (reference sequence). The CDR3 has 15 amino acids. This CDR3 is CASRRDSANTGEPFF. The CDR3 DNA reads TGTGCCAGCAGACGGGACAGTGCGAACACCGGGGAGCCGTTTTTT.

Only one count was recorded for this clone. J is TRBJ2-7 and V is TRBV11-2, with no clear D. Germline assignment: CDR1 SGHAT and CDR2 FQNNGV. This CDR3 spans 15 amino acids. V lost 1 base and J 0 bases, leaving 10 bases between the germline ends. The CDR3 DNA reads TGTGCCAGCAGCTTAGCTTGGGTGGACTCCTACGAGCAGTACTTC. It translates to CASSLAWVDSYEQYF.

CDR3 sequence (DNA): TGTGCCACCAGCGCCGACCTAGCGGGGGGCCCCAATGAGCAGTTCTTC. Translating gives CATSADLAGGPNEQFF. V usage is TRBV15 and J usage is TRBJ2-1, with 11 bases fitting TRBD2. Germline V gene sequence: CDR1 LNHNV, CDR2 YYDKDF (reference sequence). CDR3 length equals 16 residues. With 5 bases clipped from V and 6 bases from J, the junction kept 9 bases outside the gene matches.

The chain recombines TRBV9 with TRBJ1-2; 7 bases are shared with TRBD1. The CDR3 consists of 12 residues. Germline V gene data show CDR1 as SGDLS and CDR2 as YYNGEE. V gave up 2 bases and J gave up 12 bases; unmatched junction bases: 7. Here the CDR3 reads CASSVSDRAHTF. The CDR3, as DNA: TGTGCCAGCAGCGTTTCCGACAGGGCCCACACCTTC.